A single sample is the source of the 13 T cell receptor beta chains below, sequenced in a study of circulating CD8 cells and anti-PD-1 response in melanoma. Using about 15 ng of total RNA, TCR libraries were made with the QIAseq Immune Repertoire TCR panel. TCRdb used MiXCR to reprocess the reads, holding one entry per CDR3 protein. The table includes about 920 distinct CDR3 sequences, under 6% detected once. Live CD3+CD8+TCRalphabeta+ cells were sorted into four subsets by PD-1 and/or TIGIT. Sequenced material: CD8+ T cells from PBMCs, taken at baseline or after one month of anti-PD-1 therapy (not recorded which). The receptors derive from a human donor with melanoma.

This clonotype is large in the sample. The V and J genes are TRBV24-1 and TRBJ2-1, with 8 positions matching TRBD2. The CDR3 is made up of 17 amino acids. V shed 0 bases and J 5 bases; nucleotides not matched to a gene: 8. Germline CDR1 KGHDR, CDR2 SFDVKD. The CDR3 here is CATSDLAFRGGNNEQFF. CDR3 sequence (DNA): TGTGCCACCAGTGATTTGGCCTTTCGCGGGGGGAACAATGAGCAGTTCTTC.

In regard to this clonotype: This sequence may be a read error, since a much larger clone differs from it by one base. This rearrangement joins TRBV10-3 to TRBJ2-7; D unresolved. The CDR3 runs to 13 residues. Germline V gene lookup returns CDR1 ENHRY and CDR2 SYGVKD. The CDR3 reads CAIGDEDPYEQYF. The CDR3 nucleotides read TGTGCCATCGGTGATGAGGACCCCTACGAGCAGTACTTC.

As DNA, the CDR3 is TGTGCCAGTAGTAACACGGACAGGTCTTACGAGACCCAGTACTTC. It codes for CASSNTDRSYETQYF. The rearrangement uses TRBV19 and TRBJ2-5, with 7 bases fitting TRBD1. Trimming cost V 4 bases and J 5 bases; bases outside gene matches: 10. The CDR3 extends over 15 amino acids. CDR1 and CDR2 (germline): LNHDA, SQIVND (reference sequence). The variable domain in full, completed from reference TRBV19 and TRBJ2-5, reads DGGITQSPKYLFRKEGQNVTLSCEQNLNHDAMYWYRQDPGQGLRLIYYSQIVNDFQKGDIAEGYSVSREKKESFPLTVTSAQKNPTAFYLCASSNTDRSYETQYFGPGTRLLVL.

The V call is TRBV20-1, the J call TRBJ2-7; D is ambiguous. CDR1 DFQATT and CDR2 SNEGSKA come from the germline V gene (reference sequence). This CDR3 spans 12 amino acids. V lost 0 bases, J lost 5 bases, and 8 bases lay in between. CDR3 residues: CSARDVGHEQYF. As DNA, the CDR3 is TGCAGTGCTAGAGATGTGGGCCACGAGCAGTACTTC.

Within the sample, this clonotype is large. The chain recombines TRBV27 with TRBJ2-7; 11 bases line up with TRBD2. Germline V lookup: CDR1 MNHEY, CDR2 SMNVEV (reference sequence). J lost 4 bases, V lost 2 bases, and 4 bases had no gene match. The length of the CDR3 is 15 residues. The CDR3: CASSLLRTSGYEQYF. In nucleotides, the CDR3 is TGTGCCAGCAGTTTACTCAGGACTAGCGGGTACGAGCAGTACTTC.

This clonotype qualifies as large. This chain links TRBV19 with TRBJ1-5, with 10 bases identical to TRBD1. The CDR3 loop spans 16 amino acids. Germline V gene lookup returns CDR1 LNHDA and CDR2 SQIVND (reference sequence). Trimming took 4 bases from V and 3 from J; bases not matched to a gene: 6. The CDR3 coding sequence is TGTGCCAGTAGTAGGCGACAGGGGGCTATCAATCAGCCCCAGCATTTT. This sequence encodes CASSRRQGAINQPQHF.

This clonotype is large. The J gene is TRBJ2-2, the V gene TRBV28; D not resolved. The CDR3 length is 16 residues. The germline gives CDR1 MDHEN, CDR2 SYDVKM. Trimming removed 3 bases from V and 0 bases from J, with 11 bases in between. The CDR3 reads CASSLGVLPNTGELFF. The CDR3 DNA follows: TGTGCCAGCAGTTTGGGTGTGCTACCGAACACCGGGGAGCTGTTTTTT.

In its sample, this clonotype ranks as medium-sized. J is TRBJ2-7 and V is TRBV2, with D possibly being TRBD2 (6 bases). Germline V gene lookup returns CDR1 SNHLY and CDR2 FYNNEI. There are 12 residues in the CDR3. V lost 8 bases, J lost 6 bases, and 14 bases lay in between. For the CDR3, the DNA is TGTGCCAGCCTGGGGGACTTATCCGAGCAGTACTTC. It is translated as CASLGDLSEQYF.

This clonotype is labeled as medium-sized. V and J are TRBV20-1 and TRBJ2-7; D gene unclear. There are 15 residues in the CDR3. Germline lookup yields CDR1 DFQATT and CDR2 SNEGSKA (reference sequence). Trimming took off 5 bases at V and 0 bases at J, with 17 bases between the two ends. CDR3 region: CSAPDDKAPSYEQYF. The CDR3 nucleotides are TGCAGTGCTCCGGACGATAAAGCCCCCTCCTACGAGCAGTACTTC.

By share, this clonotype counts as medium-sized. The gene calls are TRBV5-6 and TRBJ2-7, with D perhaps matching TRBD2 (6 bases). The ends were cut back, 4 bases at V and 0 bases at J, with 17 bases in the middle. Germline CDR1 reads SGHDT; CDR2 reads YYEEEE. The CDR3 runs 16 residues. For the CDR3, the DNA is TGTGCCAGCAGCCACCACTCGGGACTTCTCTCCTACGAGCAGTACTTC. Protein product: CASSHHSGLLSYEQYF.

Sample share makes this clonotype large. The chain combines TRBV19 with TRBJ2-7; D perhaps matches TRBD2 (5 bases). Germline CDR1 LNHDA, CDR2 SQIVND (reference sequence). The CDR3 consists of 14 residues. V lost 6 bases to trimming and J lost 6 bases, with 18 bases between them. CDR3 sequence: CASSIFAQAGEQYF. The CDR3 DNA is TGTGCCAGTAGCATTTTTGCGCAGGCGGGCGAGCAGTACTTC.

This clonotype is labeled large. The chain joins TRBV29-1 to TRBJ2-3; D not certain. This CDR3 region has 14 residues. The V gene's germline CDR1 is SQVTM and CDR2 ANQGSEA. V was trimmed by 4 bases and J by 4 bases, leaving 15 bases between them. CDR3 nucleotide sequence: TGCAGCGTTGTTTGGGGAACGGATCCAGATACGCAGTATTTT. Protein product: CSVVWGTDPDTQYF.

By share, this clonotype ranks as medium-sized. This chain joins TRBV20-1 and TRBJ2-7; 8 positions match TRBD2. Per the germline V gene, CDR1 is DFQATT and CDR2 is SNEGSKA (reference sequence). CDR3 length: 15 residues. The ends lost 0 bases at V and 0 bases at J; junction bases unmatched: 4. The CDR3 region has the DNA TGCAGTGCTAGAGATGAGGGGACTAGCTCCTACGAGCAGTACTTC. Amino acids: CSARDEGTSSYEQYF.